Listed below are T cell receptor beta chains from one sample, sequenced in a study of T-cell reconstitution after alpha-beta-depleted transplantation in children. TCRdb processed the PCR reads anew with MiXCR; each CDR3 protein has one entry. The sample lists tens of thousands of distinct CDR3 sequences; 40% to 65% were seen once. This sample comprised peripheral blood, obtained before TCRalphabeta/CD19-depleted stem cell transplant. The receptor set was obtained from a boy younger than two with SCID, due to receive a stem cell transplant. CDR3s include the opening cysteine and the closing phenylalanine or tryptophan. The order of the fields is clone size, V gene, J gene, D gene, CDR3 DNA, CDR3 protein. D genes are given only for firm matches. Not every row has a clone size; where given, it reads once, few, many or a size class.

clone_size: -; v_call: TRBV6-1; j_call: TRBJ1-2; d_call: -; cdr3_nt: TGTGCCAGCAGTGAAAAAGGAAAGACGGCCTATGGCTACACCTTC; cdr3_aa: CASSEKGKTAYGYTF
clone_size: few; v_call: TRBV20-1; j_call: TRBJ2-1; d_call: TRBD2; cdr3_nt: TGCAGTGCTGGTATAGCGGGGGGGGACTACAATGAGCAGTTCTTC; cdr3_aa: CSAGIAGGDYNEQFF
clone_size: few; v_call: TRBV3-1; j_call: TRBJ2-5; d_call: TRBD2; cdr3_nt: TGTGCCAGCAGCCAAGCGGGGGGGGGAGAGACCCAGTACTTC; cdr3_aa: CASSQAGGGETQYF
clone_size: -; v_call: TRBV12-3/TRBV12-4; j_call: TRBJ2-7; d_call: TRBD1; cdr3_nt: TGTGCCAGCAGTTTAGTATTAGGACAGGGATCCTACGAGCAGTACTTC; cdr3_aa: CASSLVLGQGSYEQYF
clone_size: -; v_call: TRBV20-1; j_call: TRBJ2-7; d_call: -; cdr3_nt: TGCAGTGCTAGAGATGGTACTAGGGCCGAGCAGTACTTC; cdr3_aa: CSARDGTRAEQYF
clone_size: many; v_call: TRBV7-2; j_call: TRBJ2-7; d_call: TRBD2; cdr3_nt: TGTGCCAGCAGTTGGGGACTAGCGGGGGCCTACGAGCAGTACTTC; cdr3_aa: CASSWGLAGAYEQYF
clone_size: -; v_call: TRBV25-1; j_call: TRBJ1-2; d_call: -; cdr3_nt: TGTGCCAGCAGTGGTGGCTCGGCAGCCCCGAACTATGGCTACACCTTC; cdr3_aa: CASSGGSAAPNYGYTF
clone_size: -; v_call: TRBV7-2; j_call: TRBJ2-7; d_call: TRBD2; cdr3_nt: TGTGCCAGCAGCTCCCGGGGGGGCCCTGAGCAGTACTTC; cdr3_aa: CASSSRGGPEQYF
clone_size: -; v_call: TRBV6-6; j_call: TRBJ1-1; d_call: -; cdr3_nt: TGTGCCAGCTGGCAGGGGAACACTGAAGCTTTCTTT; cdr3_aa: CASWQGNTEAFF
clone_size: -; v_call: TRBV4-1; j_call: TRBJ1-5; d_call: -; cdr3_nt: TGCGCCAGCAGCCCCCTTTTGCGGGGCAATCAGCCCCAGCATTTT; cdr3_aa: CASSPLLRGNQPQHF
clone_size: -; v_call: TRBV5-5; j_call: TRBJ2-5; d_call: -; cdr3_nt: TGTGCCAGCAGCTCAACGGGTGTGGGGGTAGAGACCCAGTACTTC; cdr3_aa: CASSSTGVGVETQYF
clone_size: -; v_call: TRBV5-1; j_call: TRBJ2-3; d_call: -; cdr3_nt: TGCGCCAGCAGCCTGAAGGGAGGCGCATTCACAGACACGCAGTATTTT; cdr3_aa: CASSLKGGAFTDTQYF
clone_size: -; v_call: TRBV5-6; j_call: TRBJ2-3; d_call: -; cdr3_nt: TGTGCCAGCAGCTTGATCCTGACAGATACGCAGTATTTT; cdr3_aa: CASSLILTDTQYF
clone_size: -; v_call: TRBV7-9; j_call: TRBJ2-1; d_call: -; cdr3_nt: TGTGCCAGCGGCCCTGGGGGGTCAAACAATGAGCAGTTCTTC; cdr3_aa: CASGPGGSNNEQFF
clone_size: -; v_call: TRBV5-8; j_call: TRBJ2-3; d_call: TRBD1; cdr3_nt: TGTGCCAGCAGCCGTCGGACAGGGGGCTCCGAGGGGACGCAGTATTTT; cdr3_aa: CASSRRTGGSEGTQYF
clone_size: -; v_call: TRBV15; j_call: TRBJ2-2; d_call: -; cdr3_nt: TGTGCCACCACAGTAGTCCCGGGCACCGGGGAGCTGTTTTTT; cdr3_aa: CATTVVPGTGELFF
clone_size: -; v_call: TRBV5-1; j_call: TRBJ2-1; d_call: TRBD2; cdr3_nt: TGCGCCAGCTCTAGCGGGGGGTACAATGAGCAGTTCTTC; cdr3_aa: CASSSGGYNEQFF
clone_size: few; v_call: TRBV6-4; j_call: TRBJ1-5; d_call: -; cdr3_nt: TGTGCCAGCAGTGCGGACTCCAATCAGCCCCAGCATTTT; cdr3_aa: CASSADSNQPQHF
clone_size: many; v_call: TRBV12-3/TRBV12-4; j_call: TRBJ2-3; d_call: TRBD1; cdr3_nt: TGTGCCAGCAGTCAGGGGGCTGGGACAGATACGCAGTATTTT; cdr3_aa: CASSQGAGTDTQYF
clone_size: -; v_call: TRBV27; j_call: TRBJ2-5; d_call: -; cdr3_nt: TGTGCCAGCAGTTTAGTGGTGGGGGAGACCCAGTACTTC; cdr3_aa: CASSLVVGETQYF
clone_size: -; v_call: TRBV5-1; j_call: TRBJ1-2; d_call: TRBD1; cdr3_nt: TGCGCCAGCAGCCTAGGGACAGGGGTAGCGAACTATGGCTACACCTTC; cdr3_aa: CASSLGTGVANYGYTF
clone_size: -; v_call: TRBV6-2/TRBV6-3; j_call: TRBJ2-1; d_call: TRBD2; cdr3_nt: TGTGCCAGCAGTTACCCACCGGGACTAGCGGGGGGTTTCAATGAGCAGTTCTTC; cdr3_aa: CASSYPPGLAGGFNEQFF
clone_size: -; v_call: TRBV3-1; j_call: TRBJ2-1; d_call: -; cdr3_nt: TGTGCCAGCAGCCAAGGTCGTCGTGAGCAGTTCTTC; cdr3_aa: CASSQGRREQFF
clone_size: -; v_call: TRBV11-2; j_call: TRBJ2-7; d_call: -; cdr3_nt: TGTGCCAGCAAGGCAGGGGCCGACTACGAGCAGTACTTC; cdr3_aa: CASKAGADYEQYF
clone_size: -; v_call: TRBV25-1; j_call: TRBJ1-2; d_call: -; cdr3_nt: TGTGCCAGCAGAGAGGCCAGTTATGGCTACACCTTC; cdr3_aa: CASREASYGYTF
clone_size: few; v_call: TRBV7-6; j_call: TRBJ2-2; d_call: -; cdr3_nt: TGTGCCAGCAGGACACTACTCGGCGCGGCGAACACCGGGGAGCTGTTTTTT; cdr3_aa: CASRTLLGAANTGELFF
clone_size: -; v_call: TRBV4-1; j_call: TRBJ2-2; d_call: TRBD1; cdr3_nt: TGCGCCAGCAGCCACGGCGCCCAGGGGGCGGGAGAGCTGTTTTTT; cdr3_aa: CASSHGAQGAGELFF
clone_size: once; v_call: TRBV7-7; j_call: TRBJ2-1; d_call: TRBD1; cdr3_nt: TGTGCTAGCAGCTTAGGACAGGGTAACCATGAGCAGTTCTTC; cdr3_aa: CASSLGQGNHEQFF
clone_size: -; v_call: TRBV4-2; j_call: TRBJ2-1; d_call: -; cdr3_nt: TGTGCCAGCAGCCAAGCGAAAGGTCCCAATGAGCAGTTCTTC; cdr3_aa: CASSQAKGPNEQFF
clone_size: -; v_call: TRBV29-1; j_call: TRBJ2-7; d_call: -; cdr3_nt: TGCAGCGTTGCGGGGAGAGGGTCCTACGAGCAGTACTTC; cdr3_aa: CSVAGRGSYEQYF
clone_size: -; v_call: TRBV5-1; j_call: TRBJ1-1; d_call: TRBD1; cdr3_nt: TGCGCCAGCAGCTTGGGACAGGGAGGTGAAGCTTTCTTT; cdr3_aa: CASSLGQGGEAFF
clone_size: -; v_call: TRBV7-2; j_call: TRBJ2-1; d_call: TRBD1; cdr3_nt: TGTGCCAGCAGCCGGGACAGGGGGCCAGATGAGCAGTTCTTC; cdr3_aa: CASSRDRGPDEQFF
clone_size: -; v_call: TRBV20-1; j_call: TRBJ1-5; d_call: -; cdr3_nt: TGCAGTGCTGGCCTCCGCAGGTTCAATCAGCCCCAGCATTTT; cdr3_aa: CSAGLRRFNQPQHF
clone_size: -; v_call: TRBV5-6; j_call: TRBJ2-3; d_call: -; cdr3_nt: TGTGCCAGCAGCCAACTTCCTAGCACAGATACGCAGTATTTT; cdr3_aa: CASSQLPSTDTQYF
clone_size: -; v_call: TRBV20-1; j_call: TRBJ2-2; d_call: TRBD2; cdr3_nt: TGCAGTGCTAGAAGGGGCGGGGGGGCCGGGGAGCTGTTTTTT; cdr3_aa: CSARRGGGAGELFF
clone_size: -; v_call: TRBV2; j_call: TRBJ1-5; d_call: -; cdr3_nt: TGTGCCAGCAGCCTGGACCATCAGCCCCAGCATTTT; cdr3_aa: CASSLDHQPQHF
clone_size: -; v_call: TRBV7-2; j_call: TRBJ2-3; d_call: TRBD2; cdr3_nt: TGTGCCAGCAGTCGCGGGACTAGCGGGGGTTATCCAGATACGCAGTATTTT; cdr3_aa: CASSRGTSGGYPDTQYF
clone_size: few; v_call: TRBV5-6; j_call: TRBJ1-1; d_call: -; cdr3_nt: TGTGCCAGCAGCTTTCTAAGGGAAATGAACACTGAAGCTTTCTTT; cdr3_aa: CASSFLREMNTEAFF
clone_size: -; v_call: TRBV6-1; j_call: TRBJ1-6; d_call: -; cdr3_nt: TGTGCCAGCAGCCTTCAGGGTCAGGATTCACCCCTCCACTTT; cdr3_aa: CASSLQGQDSPLHF
clone_size: -; v_call: TRBV12-3/TRBV12-4; j_call: TRBJ2-7; d_call: -; cdr3_nt: TGTGCCAGCAGTTTATCCCAGGGTCTCTCCTACGAGCAGTACTTC; cdr3_aa: CASSLSQGLSYEQYF
clone_size: -; v_call: TRBV7-2; j_call: TRBJ2-1; d_call: TRBD2; cdr3_nt: TGTGCCAGCAGCCCAAGGCCCAGCGGGGTCTACAATGAGCAGTTCTTC; cdr3_aa: CASSPRPSGVYNEQFF